The 18 T cell receptor beta chains given below trace back to one sample, sequenced in a study of blood T cells in healthy people across ages. With a J-beta primer mix and a sample-barcoded 5' primer, a second PCR ran roughly 6 to 11 cycles. TCRdb independently ran MiXCR on the 5' RACE reads; one entry per CDR3 protein. Among 1.6 million or so distinct CDR3 sequences listed, around 35% were seen once. The sequencing sample was made of blood. The receptors shown here come from a woman in her twenties or thirties in good health.

This clonotype was recorded a few times. The rearrangement uses TRBV7-9 and TRBJ1-4, with 7 bases that match TRBD1. The CDR3 loop spans 15 amino acids. V shed 5 bases, J shed 4 bases, and the junction held 7 bases outside the gene matches. Per the germline V gene, CDR1 is SEHNR and CDR2 is FQNEAQ (reference sequence). CDR3 protein: CASSARTGINEKLFF. The CDR3 nucleotides are TGTGCCAGCAGCGCGCGGACAGGAATTAATGAAAAACTGTTTTTT.

This clonotype occurred once. J is TRBJ2-7 and V is TRBV20-1; 10 nucleotides agree with TRBD2. Germline CDR1 DFQATT, CDR2 SNEGSKA (reference sequence). CDR3 size: 19 residues. After removal of 0 bases from V and 7 bases from J, the junction contained 21 bases not matched to a gene. The DNA for the CDR3 is TGCAGTGCTAGAGATGGGGGTTTAGCGGGAGGTCGCTCCTACAATGAGCAGTACTTC. Its translation: CSARDGGLAGGRSYNEQYF.

V gene TRBV7-2 combines with J gene TRBJ2-1, with D tentatively TRBD2 (6 bases). In germline, CDR1 is SGHTA, CDR2 FQGNSA. This CDR3 is 16 amino acids long. V was clipped by 5 bases and J by 7 bases, with 21 bases between them. CDR3 amino acids: CASSRRRASLPNEQFF. The CDR3 DNA is TGTGCCAGCAGCCGACGGAGGGCTAGCCTACCAAATGAGCAGTTCTTC. Together with reference TRBV7-2 and TRBJ2-1, the CDR3 gives the full variable domain: GAGVSQSPSNKVTEKGKDVELRCDPISGHTALYWYRQSLGQGLEFLIYFQGNSAPDKSGLPSDRFSAERTGGSVSTLTIQRTQQEDSAVYLCASSRRRASLPNEQFFGPGTRLTVL.

The rearrangement uses TRBV3-1 and TRBJ2-7; the D gene is possibly TRBD2 (6 bases). Trimming shortened V by 1 base and J by 3 bases, and 10 bases separated the two germline ends. Germline V gene data show CDR1 as LGHDT and CDR2 as YNNKEL (reference sequence). The CDR3 runs 14 residues. In nucleotides, the CDR3 is TGTGCCAGCAGCCAAGGGGACTCCCGCTACGAGCAGTACTTC. This sequence encodes CASSQGDSRYEQYF.

This clonotype was counted many times. This chain joins TRBV10-3 and TRBJ2-3; 7 bases align to TRBD2. The CDR3 extends over 14 amino acids. Germline V gene lookup returns CDR1 ENHRY and CDR2 SYGVKD. J lost 0 bases, V lost 6 bases, and 3 bases had no gene match. CDR3: CAIRNGGSTDTQYF. CDR3 coding DNA: TGTGCCATCAGGAACGGGGGGAGCACAGATACGCAGTATTTT.

This rearrangement joins TRBV29-1 to TRBJ2-1; 9 nucleotides agree with TRBD2. This CDR3 region has 18 residues. From germline, CDR1 is SQVTM and CDR2 ANQGSEA. Unmatched junction bases numbered 13, after V lost 0 bases and J lost 4 bases. For the CDR3, the DNA is TGCAGCGTTGAAGATCTTGAGCGGGAGGAAAATAATTACAATGAGCAGTTCTTC. This sequence encodes CSVEDLEREENNYNEQFF.

The rearrangement joins TRBV6-2 or TRBV6-3 to TRBJ1-4; D not certain. This CDR3 comprises 15 residues. V lost 0 bases and J lost 4, with 9 bases in between. Germline-derived CDR1 and CDR2 are MNHEY and SVGEGT. CDR3 coding DNA: TGTGCCAGCAGTTACTCCAGGACGGGTAATGAAAAACTGTTTTTT. This sequence encodes CASSYSRTGNEKLFF.

This clonotype turned up a few times. This rearrangement joins TRBV5-1 to TRBJ1-2; weak D call: TRBD1 (5 bases). Per germline, CDR1 SGHRS and CDR2 YFSETQ. The CDR3 has 14 amino acids. V was cut by 0 bases and J by 6 bases, with 12 bases left in between. The CDR3, as DNA: TGCGCCAGCAGCTTGGACACAGGCTCGAATGGCTACACCTTC. This sequence encodes CASSLDTGSNGYTF.

This clonotype has a handful of counts. The chain employs TRBV5-1 and TRBJ2-2; no reliable D call. The CDR3 sequence is 15 residues long. V lost 7 bases, J lost 0 bases, and 13 bases lay in between. Germline CDR1 reads SGHRS; CDR2 reads YFSETQ. The CDR3 coding sequence is TGCGCCAGCGGAAGAGCCAGGTCGAACACCGGGGAGCTGTTTTTT. Protein: CASGRARSNTGELFF.

This clonotype was picked up a small number of times. V is TRBV20-1 and J is TRBJ2-4; D is possibly TRBD1 or TRBD2 (5 bases each). The assigned J gene may be wrong: the sequence end matches TRBJ2-7 better. Germline CDR1 is DFQATT and CDR2 is SNEGSKA (reference sequence). CDR3 length equals 16 residues. The CDR3 DNA reads as TGCAGTGCTAGAGATCCAGCAGGGACCCTCTCGGGCGAGCAGTACTTC. Translating it yields CSARDPAGTLSGEQYF.

The V and J genes are TRBV5-5 and TRBJ1-1, with D perhaps matching TRBD1 (5 bases). V was cut by 0 bases and J by 2 bases, with 17 bases left in between. The CDR3 length is 17 residues. Germline values: CDR1 SGHKS, CDR2 YYEKEE (reference sequence). CDR3 DNA sequence: TGTGCCAGCAGCTTGGGACCCCAGGGCTCAACTAACACTGAAGCTTTCTTT. It translates to CASSLGPQGSTNTEAFF.

This clonotype was found many times. CDR3 sequence (DNA): TGTGCCAGCAGCTTAGAGGTGTCGACAGGCGGCTACACCTTC. This encodes CASSLEVSTGGYTF. The gene calls are TRBV11-2 and TRBJ1-2; TRBD1 might be the D (6 bases). Deletions cut 0 bases from V and 8 bases from J, with 13 bases between. CDR1 SGHAT and CDR2 FQNNGV come from the germline V gene. The CDR3 sequence is 14 residues long.

DNA of the CDR3: TGTGCCACCAGCAGAGAGAGGGGGCCCACCGGGGAGCTGTTTTTT. Translated: CATSRERGPTGELFF. The chain employs TRBV15 and TRBJ2-2; 7 bases match TRBD1. This CDR3 contains 15 residues. With 0 bases clipped from V and 4 bases from J, the junction kept 2 bases outside the gene matches. Germline V gives CDR1 LNHNV, CDR2 YYDKDF (reference sequence).

This clonotype turned up a few times. The chain employs TRBV7-2 and TRBJ2-7, with a possible D match to TRBD1 (5 bases). Trimming left V 8 bases short and J 2 bases short, with 13 bases between. Germline V gene data show CDR1 as SGHTA and CDR2 as FQGNSA. CDR3 length equals 13 residues. The chain's CDR3 is CASGRGLPYEQYF. The CDR3 region has the DNA TGTGCCAGCGGAAGGGGCCTCCCCTACGAGCAGTACTTC.

The chain joins TRBV15 to TRBJ2-7, with 9 positions matching TRBD1. The V gene's germline CDR1 is LNHNV and CDR2 YYDKDF (reference sequence). CDR3 length: 15 residues. V lost 0 bases and J lost 5; bases outside the gene matches: 5. The CDR3, as DNA: TGTGCCACCAGCAGAGAAGGGACAGGGAGGGACGAGCAGTACTTC. Its protein is CATSREGTGRDEQYF.

This clonotype was detected a few times. The V call is TRBV2, the J call TRBJ2-7, with a tentative D call TRBD2 (5 bases). CDR3 length: 15 amino acids. The ends were cut back, 6 bases at V and 2 bases at J, with 17 bases in the middle. Germline-derived CDR1 and CDR2 are SNHLY and FYNNEI. The CDR3 DNA reads TGTGCCAGCAGGAGGGTTAGGACGGTTGCCTACGAGCAGTACTTC. It specifies CASRRVRTVAYEQYF.

This clonotype has just a few counts. The rearrangement uses TRBV14 and TRBJ2-5; D is undetermined. Germline CDR1 SGHDN, CDR2 FVKESK. V was pared by 3 bases and J by 5 bases, with 13 bases between. The CDR3 extends over 14 amino acids. The CDR3 protein is CASSQLQNLETQYF. CDR3 sequence (DNA): TGTGCCAGCAGCCAGCTCCAGAACTTGGAGACCCAGTACTTC.

The J gene is TRBJ2-5, the V gene TRBV28, with D perhaps matching TRBD1 (6 bases). The J call may not be correct, given that the DNA end is closer to TRBJ2-7. Germline-derived CDR1 and CDR2 are MDHEN and SYDVKM. This CDR3 has 14 amino acids. CDR3 in amino acids: CASRTGQGLTEQYF. DNA for the CDR3: TGTGCCAGCAGGACGGGTCAGGGGTTAACCGAGCAGTACTTC.